A single sample gave rise to the 22 T cell receptor beta chains below, sequenced in a study of shared clonotypes between healthy human individuals. Here immunoSEQ multiplex PCR was the method, and the copy in TCRdb shows in-frame clones only, minus some. Of some 1,100,000 clones in the sample, about four fifths were seen once. The sequenced material came from memory CD4+ T cells from PBMCs. Regarding subset: CD45RA-negative fraction. The receptors shown here come from a man aged 18 to 30 in good health. Some clones in this sample may be carry-over from other donors' samples.

Of note for this clone: A far larger clone is only one base removed, so a read error is likely. V is TRBV5-1 and J is TRBJ1-1; D is unclear. In germline, CDR1 is SGHRS, CDR2 YFSETQ. Trimming stripped 3 bases from V and 0 bases from J, with 6 bases between. This CDR3 has 13 amino acids. CDR3 region: CASSCSMNTEAFF. The CDR3 DNA sequence: TGCGCCAGCAGCTGTAGCATGAACACTGAAGCTTTCTTT.

The chain is built from TRBV7-9 and TRBJ1-3; TRBD1 might be the D (6 bases). There are 14 residues in the CDR3. Germline V gives CDR1 SEHNR, CDR2 FQNEAQ (reference sequence). Trimming stripped 5 bases from V and 4 bases from J, with 12 bases between. CDR3 DNA: TGTGCCAGCAGCGAACAGGGAACGGGAAACACCATATATTTT. Translating it yields CASSEQGTGNTIYF.

The CDR3: CASSQDRVGQDTQYF. The CDR3 nucleotides read TGTGCCAGCTCACAGGACAGGGTTGGGCAAGATACGCAGTATTTT. The chain employs TRBV18 and TRBJ2-3; 8 bases align to TRBD1. Looked up from germline, CDR1 is KGHSH and CDR2 is LQKENI. The CDR3 sequence is 15 residues long. V was clipped by 4 bases and J by 5 bases; unmatched bases: 8.

The rearrangement uses TRBV7-9 and TRBJ1-1, with a possible D match to TRBD1 (5 bases). Trimming stripped 4 bases from V and 1 base from J, with 13 bases between. The germline gives CDR1 SEHNR, CDR2 FQNEAQ (reference sequence). This CDR3 is 15 amino acids long. The CDR3 DNA is TGTGCCAGCAGCTCCTCAGTAGGGACGAACACTGAAGCTTTCTTT. This gives the protein CASSSSVGTNTEAFF.

The chain is built from TRBV29-1 and TRBJ2-1; 9 nucleotides align to TRBD2. Per the germline V gene, CDR1 is SQVTM and CDR2 is ANQGSEA. With V trimmed by 6 bases and J by 4 bases, 7 bases remained unmatched. This CDR3 region has 14 residues. The CDR3: CSVPRLAAYNEQFF. The CDR3 DNA sequence: TGCAGCGTGCCTAGACTAGCGGCTTACAATGAGCAGTTCTTC.

In its sample, this clone was seen many times. Other DNA variants within this sample encode the same CDR3. The V call is TRBV18, the J call TRBJ2-3; D is perhaps TRBD2 (6 bases). Trimming cost V 3 bases and J 4 bases, with 8 bases left between them. This CDR3 has 13 residues. Germline V gives CDR1 KGHSH, CDR2 LQKENI. The CDR3 is CASSPGGADTQYF. CDR3 nucleotide sequence: TGTGCCAGCTCACCCGGAGGGGCAGATACGCAGTATTTT.

The chain is built from TRBV2 and TRBJ2-6; no firm D call. The length of the CDR3 is 15 residues. Germline V gene lookup returns CDR1 SNHLY and CDR2 FYNNEI. V was trimmed by 3 bases and J by 0 bases, leaving 6 bases between them. The CDR3 region is CASSDQASGANVLTF. The CDR3 bases are TGTGCCAGCAGTGACCAGGCCTCTGGGGCCAACGTCCTGACTTTC.

This clone was counted many times. The same CDR3 also results from other DNA sequences found in this sample. The V gene is TRBV7-2, the J gene TRBJ2-5; 10 positions agree with TRBD1. The CDR3 has 16 residues. CDR1 SGHTA and CDR2 FQGNSA come from the germline V gene. J lost 2 bases, V lost 1 base, and 4 bases had no gene match. CDR3 sequence reads: CASSLGRTGGQETQYF. In DNA, the CDR3 is TGTGCCAGCAGCTTAGGACGGACAGGGGGGCAAGAGACCCAGTACTTC.

The V call is TRBV5-6, the J call TRBJ2-3; 10 bases align to TRBD1. Trimming cost V 0 bases and J 4 bases; bases outside gene matches: 5. Per germline, CDR1 SGHDT and CDR2 YYEEEE. The CDR3 length is 16 residues. CDR3 sequence (DNA): TGTGCCAGCAGCTTGGCTTTGACAGGGGGCTCAGATACGCAGTATTTT. Its translation: CASSLALTGGSDTQYF.

The rearrangement links TRBV7-9 to TRBJ2-7; 15 nucleotides match TRBD2. The junction had 14 bases not matched to a gene; V was cut back by 8 bases and J by 3 bases. The V gene's germline CDR1 is SEHNR and CDR2 FQNEAQ (reference sequence). This CDR3 is built from 18 residues. The CDR3 nucleotides read TGTGCCAGCCGGGGAGGTTGGACTAGCGGGAGGGGTGGCTACGAGCAGTACTTC. It encodes CASRGGWTSGRGGYEQYF.

This clone appeared a few times. The CDR3 nucleotides are TGTGCCAGCAGTGAGGTTTTAGCGGGAGGTTGGGGTGAGCAGTTCTTC. It specifies CASSEVLAGGWGEQFF. V and J are TRBV25-1 and TRBJ2-1; 10 bases agree with TRBD2. V lost 3 bases and J lost 9; bases outside the gene matches: 11. CDR1 and CDR2 (germline): MGHDK, SYGVNS. The CDR3 is 16 amino acids.

The chain recombines TRBV6-5 with TRBJ2-2; tentative D call: TRBD1 (5 bases). Between the trimmed V and J ends, which lost 0 bases and 7 bases, there was a span of 12 bases. Per germline, CDR1 MNHEY and CDR2 SVGAGI. This CDR3 region has 15 residues. CDR3 nucleotide sequence: TGTGCCAGCAGTTACTCAGGGGCGTTGGTCGGGGAGCTGTTTTTT. The encoded protein is CASSYSGALVGELFF.

In DNA, the CDR3 is TGTGCCTGGAGTAAGACAGGGACGAACACTGAAGCTTTCTTT. Translated, it gives CAWSKTGTNTEAFF. V and J are TRBV30 and TRBJ1-1; 7 nucleotides align to TRBD1. Germline V gives CDR1 GTSNPN, CDR2 SVGIG (reference sequence). The CDR3 loop spans 14 amino acids. The junction had 4 bases not matched to a gene; V was cut back by 2 bases and J by 1 base.

The gene calls are TRBV18 and TRBJ1-5; 12 bases map to TRBD1. J was trimmed by 2 bases and V by 4 bases; bases with no gene match: 12. The CDR3 consists of 19 residues. CDR1 and CDR2 (germline): KGHSH, LQKENI. The CDR3 nucleotides are TGTGCCAGCTCACAATCAGCCGGGACAGGGGGCAGGGGCAATCAGCCCCAGCATTTT. Protein sequence: CASSQSAGTGGRGNQPQHF.

The chain combines TRBV11-2 with TRBJ2-1; D might be TRBD1 (6 bases). The CDR3 has 13 amino acids. Deletions cut 4 bases from V and 4 bases from J, with 8 bases between. Looked up from germline, CDR1 is SGHAT and CDR2 is FQNNGV. The CDR3 loop reads CASSWDKYNEQFF. For the CDR3, the DNA is TGTGCCAGCAGCTGGGACAAATACAATGAGCAGTTCTTC.

The chain is built from TRBV21-1 and TRBJ2-7; no DNA check was done on the table's D call, TRBD2. TRBV21-1 counts as a pseudogene. This CDR3 has 16 amino acids. The DNA for the CDR3 is TGTGCCAGCAGCAAAGGGAGCGGGGACCAGGGAGGCGAGCAGTACTTC. Amino acid sequence: CASSKGSGDQGGEQYF.

The chain links TRBV11-2 to TRBJ1-6; the D gene is possibly TRBD1 (6 bases). The germline CDR1 and CDR2 sequences are SGHAT and FQNNGV. The CDR3 sequence is 16 residues long. V lost 6 bases, J lost 9 bases, and 21 bases lay in between. The CDR3 loop reads CASSPRGRGLGSPLHF. The CDR3 nucleotides are TGTGCCAGCAGTCCCCGGGGTCGGGGGCTCGGTTCACCCCTCCACTTT.

V is TRBV10-1 and J is TRBJ2-5, with D possibly being TRBD2 (6 bases). In germline, CDR1 is WNHNN, CDR2 SYGVQD (reference sequence). This CDR3 spans 13 amino acids. V lost 6 bases to trimming and J lost 4 bases, with 12 bases between them. The CDR3 spells CASSPGLRETQYF. CDR3 in DNA: TGCGCCAGCAGCCCGGGACTTAGAGAGACCCAGTACTTC.

The chain has TRBV19 and TRBJ1-5; TRBD1 matches 7 bases. Losses at the gene ends were 10 bases for V and 3 bases for J; bases not matched to a gene: 21. Germline V lookup: CDR1 LNHDA, CDR2 SQIVND (reference sequence). The length of the CDR3 is 18 residues. CDR3 protein: CAITSKGVTGVVNQPQHF. CDR3 coding DNA: TGTGCCATCACTTCTAAGGGAGTAACAGGGGTGGTCAATCAGCCCCAGCATTTT.

The V call is TRBV14, the J call TRBJ2-5; TRBD1 matches at 9 bases. J was trimmed by 4 bases and V by 5 bases; bases with no gene match: 8. CDR3 length: 15 residues. Germline V gene data show CDR1 as SGHDN and CDR2 as FVKESK. The CDR3 sequence: CASSARQGGRETQYF. In DNA form, the CDR3 reads TGTGCCAGCAGCGCCCGACAGGGGGGGCGAGAGACCCAGTACTTC.

The chain combines TRBV28 with TRBJ1-5; a weak D match, TRBD1 (5 bases). This CDR3 comprises 15 residues. The germline CDR1 and CDR2 sequences are MDHEN and SYDVKM. Trimming removed 7 bases from V and 4 bases from J, with 17 bases in between. CDR3 coding DNA: TGTGCCAGCACCGTGTCGCGGGGACCGAATCAGCCCCAGCATTTT. Its protein is CASTVSRGPNQPQHF.

CDR3: CATSPRTGRNYGYTF. The CDR3 DNA reads as TGTGCCACCAGCCCCAGGACAGGGAGGAACTATGGCTACACCTTC. The chain couples TRBV15 to TRBJ1-2; TRBD1 matches at 8 bases. V shed 5 bases, J shed 2 bases, and the junction held 7 bases outside the gene matches. From germline, CDR1 is LNHNV and CDR2 YYDKDF (reference sequence). This CDR3 region has 15 residues.